The entry below gives a single TCR beta chain sequence along with its context. The data are from a study of OX40 agonist ivuxolimab in advanced cancers. Study context: Cancers in dose escalation were hepatocellular, melanoma, renal cell and head and neck.

On cycle 4 day 1 and cycle 7 day 1, as well as at baseline, blood was sampled. The CDR3 sequence is 16 residues long. Germline V CDR1 and CDR2: SGHTA, FQGNSA. The V and J ends lost 2 bases and 8 bases, in that order; junction bases with no gene match: 10. The assay was immunoSEQ multiplex PCR, and TCRdb's table has in-frame clones only and misses some. The sample has roughly 120,000 clones; around 89% are singletons. The sample here was CD4+ or CD8+ T cells sorted from blood, taken in a trial of the OX40 agonist ivuxolimab. The receptor was derived from an adult with an advanced solid tumor such as melanoma, head and neck, liver or kidney cancer. V gene TRBV7-2 combines with J gene TRBJ2-1, with TRBD1 matching 9 bases. The CDR3 loop reads CASSLTRDRVSHEQFF. CDR3 bases: TGTGCCAGCAGCTTAACCCGGGACAGGGTTAGCCATGAGCAGTTCTTC.